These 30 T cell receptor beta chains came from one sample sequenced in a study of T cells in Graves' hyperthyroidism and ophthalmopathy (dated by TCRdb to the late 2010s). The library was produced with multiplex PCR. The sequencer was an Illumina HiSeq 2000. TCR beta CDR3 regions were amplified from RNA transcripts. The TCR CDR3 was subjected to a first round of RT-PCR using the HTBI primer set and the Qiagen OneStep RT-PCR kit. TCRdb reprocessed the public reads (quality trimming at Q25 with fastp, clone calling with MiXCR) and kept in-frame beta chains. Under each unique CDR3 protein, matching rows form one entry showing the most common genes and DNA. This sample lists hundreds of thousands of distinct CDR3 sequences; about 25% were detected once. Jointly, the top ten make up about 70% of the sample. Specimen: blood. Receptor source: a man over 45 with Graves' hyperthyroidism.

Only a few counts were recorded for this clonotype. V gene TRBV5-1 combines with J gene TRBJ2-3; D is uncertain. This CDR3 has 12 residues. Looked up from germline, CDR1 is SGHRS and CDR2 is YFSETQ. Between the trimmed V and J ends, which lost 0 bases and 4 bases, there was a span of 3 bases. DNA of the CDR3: TGCGCCAGCAGCTTGGGGTCAGATACGCAGTATTTT. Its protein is CASSLGSDTQYF.

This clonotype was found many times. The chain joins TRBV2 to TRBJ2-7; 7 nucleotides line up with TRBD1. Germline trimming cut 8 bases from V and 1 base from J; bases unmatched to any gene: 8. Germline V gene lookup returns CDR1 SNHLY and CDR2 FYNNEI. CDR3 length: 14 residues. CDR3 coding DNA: TGTGCCAGCTTTGACAGGGAAGGATCCTACGAGCAGTACTTC. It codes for CASFDREGSYEQYF. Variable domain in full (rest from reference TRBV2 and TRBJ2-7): EPEVTQTPSHQVTQMGQEVILRCVPISNHLYFYWYRQILGQKVEFLVSFYNNEISEKSEIFDDQFSVERPDGSNFTLKIRSTKLEDSAMYFCASFDREGSYEQYFGPGTRLTVT.

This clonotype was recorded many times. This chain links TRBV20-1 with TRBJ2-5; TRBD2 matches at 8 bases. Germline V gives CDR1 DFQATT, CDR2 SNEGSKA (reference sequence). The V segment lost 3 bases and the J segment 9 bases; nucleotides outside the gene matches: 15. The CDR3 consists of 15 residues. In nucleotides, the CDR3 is TGCAGTGCTAGCTATGCGGGAGGTCCGGTTGGGTCCCAGTACTTC. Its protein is CSASYAGGPVGSQYF.

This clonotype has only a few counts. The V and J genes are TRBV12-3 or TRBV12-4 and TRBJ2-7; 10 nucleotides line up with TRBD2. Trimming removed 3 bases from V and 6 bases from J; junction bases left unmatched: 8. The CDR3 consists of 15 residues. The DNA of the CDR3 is TGTGCCAGCAGTTTCCTAGCGGGAGATAGTCTCGAGCAGTACTTC. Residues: CASSFLAGDSLEQYF.

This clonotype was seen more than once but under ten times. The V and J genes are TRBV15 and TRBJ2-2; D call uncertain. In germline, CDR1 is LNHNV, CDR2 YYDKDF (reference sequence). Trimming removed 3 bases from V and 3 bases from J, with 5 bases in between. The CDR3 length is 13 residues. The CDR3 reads CATSRQYTGELFF. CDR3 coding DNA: TGTGCCACCAGCAGGCAGTACACCGGGGAGCTGTTTTTT.

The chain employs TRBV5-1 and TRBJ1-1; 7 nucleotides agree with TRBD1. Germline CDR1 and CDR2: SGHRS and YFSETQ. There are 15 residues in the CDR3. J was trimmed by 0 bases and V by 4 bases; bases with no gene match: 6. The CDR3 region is CASSPTGQMNTEAFF. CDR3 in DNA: TGCGCCAGCAGCCCGACGGGACAGATGAACACTGAAGCTTTCTTT.

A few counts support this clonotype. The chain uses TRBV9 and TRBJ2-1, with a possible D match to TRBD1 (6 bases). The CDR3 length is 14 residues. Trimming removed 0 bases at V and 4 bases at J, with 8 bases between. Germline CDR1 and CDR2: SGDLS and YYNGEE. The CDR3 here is CASSVGDNYNEQFF. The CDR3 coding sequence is TGTGCCAGCAGCGTAGGGGACAATTACAATGAGCAGTTCTTC.

CDR3 amino acids: CAGSYGTSGSNQPQHF. CDR3 DNA sequence: TGTGCCGGAAGCTATGGGACCTCCGGAAGCAATCAGCCCCAGCATTTT. The chain is built from TRBV7-2 and TRBJ1-5; TRBD1 is a possible D gene (5 bases). There are 16 residues in the CDR3. Looked up from germline, CDR1 is SGHTA and CDR2 is FQGNSA. V lost 11 bases to trimming and J lost 1 base, with 21 bases between them.

In nucleotides, the CDR3 is TGTGCTAGTGGTTTGGAACACCTTGAAGCTTTCTTT. It is translated as CASGLEHLEAFF. V and J are TRBV12-5 and TRBJ1-1, with D uncertain. CDR3 length equals 12 residues. CDR1 and CDR2 (germline): LGHNT, FRNRAP. Between the trimmed V and J ends, which lost 1 base and 7 bases, there was a span of 7 bases.

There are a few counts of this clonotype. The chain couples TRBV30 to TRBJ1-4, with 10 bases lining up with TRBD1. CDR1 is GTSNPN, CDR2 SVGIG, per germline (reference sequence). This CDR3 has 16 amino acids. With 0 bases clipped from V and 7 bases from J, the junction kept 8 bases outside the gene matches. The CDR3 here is CAWSVFTGTGVEKLFF. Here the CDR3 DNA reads TGTGCCTGGAGTGTTTTCACCGGGACAGGGGTTGAAAAACTGTTTTTT. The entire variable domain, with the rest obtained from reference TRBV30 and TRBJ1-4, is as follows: SQTIHQWPATLVQPVGSPLSLECTVEGTSNPNLYWYRQAAGRGLQLLFYSVGIGQISSEVPQNLSASRPQDRQFILSSKKLLLSDSGFYLCAWSVFTGTGVEKLFFGSGTQLSVL.

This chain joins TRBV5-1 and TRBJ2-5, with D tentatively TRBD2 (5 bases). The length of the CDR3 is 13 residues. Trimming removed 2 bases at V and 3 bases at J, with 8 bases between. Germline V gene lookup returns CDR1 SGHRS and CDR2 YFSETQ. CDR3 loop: CASSFSDEETQYF. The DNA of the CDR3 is TGCGCCAGCAGCTTTAGCGATGAAGAGACCCAGTACTTC. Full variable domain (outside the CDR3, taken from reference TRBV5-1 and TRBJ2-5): KAGVTQTPRYLIKTRGQQVTLSCSPISGHRSVSWYQQTPGQGLQFLFEYFSETQRNKGNFPGRFSGRQFSNSRSEMNVSTLELGDSALYLCASSFSDEETQYFGPGTRLLVL.

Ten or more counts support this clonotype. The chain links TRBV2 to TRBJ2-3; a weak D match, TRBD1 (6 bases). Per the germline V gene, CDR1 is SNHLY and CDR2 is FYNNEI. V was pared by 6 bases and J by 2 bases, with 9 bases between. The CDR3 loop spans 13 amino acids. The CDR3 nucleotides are TGTGCCAGCAGCGACAGGAACACAGATACGCAGTATTTT. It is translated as CASSDRNTDTQYF.

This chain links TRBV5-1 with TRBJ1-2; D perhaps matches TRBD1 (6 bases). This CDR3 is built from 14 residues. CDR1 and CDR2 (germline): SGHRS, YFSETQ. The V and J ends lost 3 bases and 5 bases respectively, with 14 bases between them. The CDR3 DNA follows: TGCGCCAGCAGCTCGCCGGGGGCCCTTTATGGCTACACCTTC. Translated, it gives CASSSPGALYGYTF.

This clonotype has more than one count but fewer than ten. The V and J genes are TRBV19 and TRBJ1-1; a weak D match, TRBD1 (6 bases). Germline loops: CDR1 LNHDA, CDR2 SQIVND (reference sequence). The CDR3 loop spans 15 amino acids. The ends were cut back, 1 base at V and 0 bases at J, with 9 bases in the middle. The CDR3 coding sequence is TGTGCCAGTAGTATAGCTGGGGGGCTGAACACTGAAGCTTTCTTT. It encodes CASSIAGGLNTEAFF.

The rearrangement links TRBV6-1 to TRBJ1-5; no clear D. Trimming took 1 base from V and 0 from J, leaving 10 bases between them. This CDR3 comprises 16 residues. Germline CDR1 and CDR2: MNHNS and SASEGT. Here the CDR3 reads CASSEEYTASNQPQHF. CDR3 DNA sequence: TGTGCCAGCAGTGAAGAGTACACCGCTAGCAATCAGCCCCAGCATTTT.

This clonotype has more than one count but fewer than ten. This chain's CDR3 is CASSQVQAVGTEAFF. DNA of the CDR3: TGTGCCAGCAGCCAAGTGCAGGCGGTCGGCACTGAAGCTTTCTTT. The rearrangement uses TRBV4-2 and TRBJ1-1; D is unclear. The CDR3 has 15 amino acids. V lost 1 base and J 4 bases, leaving 13 bases between the germline ends. Germline-derived CDR1 and CDR2 are LGHNA and YNFKEQ.

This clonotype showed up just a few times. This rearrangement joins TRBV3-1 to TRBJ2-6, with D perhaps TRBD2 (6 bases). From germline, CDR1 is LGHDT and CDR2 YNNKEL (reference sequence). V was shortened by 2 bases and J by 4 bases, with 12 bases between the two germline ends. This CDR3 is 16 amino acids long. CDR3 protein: CASSQSRAGGANVLTF. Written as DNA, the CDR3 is TGTGCCAGCAGCCAATCACGGGCGGGAGGGGCCAACGTCCTGACTTTC.

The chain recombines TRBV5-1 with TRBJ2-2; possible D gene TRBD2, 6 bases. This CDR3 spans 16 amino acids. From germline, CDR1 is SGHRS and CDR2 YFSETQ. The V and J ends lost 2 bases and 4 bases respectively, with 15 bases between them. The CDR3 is CASSFLGGGSTGELFF. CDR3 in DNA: TGCGCCAGCAGCTTCCTTGGCGGAGGGAGCACCGGGGAGCTGTTTTTT. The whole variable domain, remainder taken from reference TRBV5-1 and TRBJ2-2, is KAGVTQTPRYLIKTRGQQVTLSCSPISGHRSVSWYQQTPGQGLQFLFEYFSETQRNKGNFPGRFSGRQFSNSRSEMNVSTLELGDSALYLCASSFLGGGSTGELFFGEGSRLTVL.

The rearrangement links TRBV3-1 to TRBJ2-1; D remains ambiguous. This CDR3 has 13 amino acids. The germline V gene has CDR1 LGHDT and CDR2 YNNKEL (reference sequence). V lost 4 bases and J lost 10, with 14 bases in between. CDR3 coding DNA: TGTGCCAGCAGCCGTCAGCCATTGAAAGAGCAGTTCTTC. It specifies CASSRQPLKEQFF.

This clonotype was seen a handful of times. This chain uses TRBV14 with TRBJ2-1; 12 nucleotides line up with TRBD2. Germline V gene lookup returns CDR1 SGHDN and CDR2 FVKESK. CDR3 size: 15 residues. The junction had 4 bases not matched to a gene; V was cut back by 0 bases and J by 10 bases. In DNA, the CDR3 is TGTGCCAGCAGCCAAGAGAGACTAGCGGGAGCGGAGCAGTTCTTC. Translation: CASSQERLAGAEQFF.

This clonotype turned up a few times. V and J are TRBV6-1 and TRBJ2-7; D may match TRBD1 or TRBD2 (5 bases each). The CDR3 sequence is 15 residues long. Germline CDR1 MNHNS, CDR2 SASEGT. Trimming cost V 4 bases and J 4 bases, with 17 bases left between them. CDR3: CASSGGQGNTYEQYF. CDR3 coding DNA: TGTGCCAGCAGTGGAGGGCAGGGAAATACTTACGAGCAGTACTTC.

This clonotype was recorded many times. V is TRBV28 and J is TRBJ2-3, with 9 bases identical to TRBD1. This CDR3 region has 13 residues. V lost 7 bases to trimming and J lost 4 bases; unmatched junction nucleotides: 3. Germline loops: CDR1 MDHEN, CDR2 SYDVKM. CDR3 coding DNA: TGTGCCAGCACCACAGGGGGCTCAGATACGCAGTATTTT. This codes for CASTTGGSDTQYF.

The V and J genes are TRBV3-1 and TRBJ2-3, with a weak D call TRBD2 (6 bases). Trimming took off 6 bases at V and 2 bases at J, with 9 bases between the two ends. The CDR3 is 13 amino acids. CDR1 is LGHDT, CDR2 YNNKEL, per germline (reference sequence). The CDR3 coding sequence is TGTGCCAGCAGAGGGACTCTCACAGATACGCAGTATTTT. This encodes CASRGTLTDTQYF.

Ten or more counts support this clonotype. In DNA, the CDR3 is TGTGCCAGCAGCTTAAGAGAGGGACCATACTACACAGATACGCAGTATTTT. Amino acid sequence: CASSLREGPYYTDTQYF. The chain carries TRBV7-3 and TRBJ2-3; D is possibly TRBD1 or TRBD2 (5 bases each). This CDR3 spans 17 amino acids. V dropped 1 base and J dropped 2 bases, with 16 bases sitting between them. The V gene's germline CDR1 is SGHTA and CDR2 FQGTGA.

CDR3 in DNA: TGTGCCAGCAGCGAGACAGGGGGCGGATGGGTAGGCAATCAGCCCCAGCATTTT. Translating gives CASSETGGGWVGNQPQHF. V gene TRBV6-1 combines with J gene TRBJ1-5, with 10 positions matching TRBD1. CDR3 length: 18 residues. V lost 6 bases, J lost 2 bases, and 13 bases stayed unmatched. CDR1 and CDR2 from the germline V gene are MNHNS and SASEGT.

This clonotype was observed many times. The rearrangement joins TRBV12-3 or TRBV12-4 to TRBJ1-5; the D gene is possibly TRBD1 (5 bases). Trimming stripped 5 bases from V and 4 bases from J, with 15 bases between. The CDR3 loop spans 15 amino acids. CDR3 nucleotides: TGTGCCAGCAGTCTCGGGGCGGAGACAAATCAGCCCCAGCATTTT. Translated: CASSLGAETNQPQHF.

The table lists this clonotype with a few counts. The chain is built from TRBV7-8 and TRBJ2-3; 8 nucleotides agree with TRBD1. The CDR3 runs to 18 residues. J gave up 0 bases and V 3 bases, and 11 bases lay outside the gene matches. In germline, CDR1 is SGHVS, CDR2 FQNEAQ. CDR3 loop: CASSFLPGGGLSTDTQYF. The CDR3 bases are TGTGCCAGCAGCTTTTTACCAGGGGGCGGGCTTAGCACAGATACGCAGTATTTT.

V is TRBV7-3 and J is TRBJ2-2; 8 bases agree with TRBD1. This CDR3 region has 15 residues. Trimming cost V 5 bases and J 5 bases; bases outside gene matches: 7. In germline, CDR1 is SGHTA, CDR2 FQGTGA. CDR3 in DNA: TGTGCCAGCAGCCCAGGGGGCGCACGAACCGGGGAGCTGTTTTTT. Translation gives CASSPGGARTGELFF.

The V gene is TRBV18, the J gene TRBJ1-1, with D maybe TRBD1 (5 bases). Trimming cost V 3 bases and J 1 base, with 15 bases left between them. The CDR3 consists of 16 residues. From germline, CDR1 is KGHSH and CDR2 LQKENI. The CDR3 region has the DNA TGTGCCAGCTCACCCCTTCAGACAGCGAGGAACACTGAAGCTTTCTTT. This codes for CASSPLQTARNTEAFF.

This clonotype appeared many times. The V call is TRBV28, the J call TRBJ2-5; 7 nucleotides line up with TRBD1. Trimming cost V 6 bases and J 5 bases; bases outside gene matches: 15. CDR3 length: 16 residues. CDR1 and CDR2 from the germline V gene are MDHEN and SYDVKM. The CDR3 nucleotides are TGTGCCAGCAGCCGCAGTGACAGGGTCCCCCAGGAGACCCAGTACTTC. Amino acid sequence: CASSRSDRVPQETQYF.